This TCR beta chain was recorded in a study of CD8 T cells in Susac syndrome. As controls, healthy donors matched for age and sex were used. About 0.5 to 1 ug RNA was reverse transcribed with random hexamers. Amplification of the TCR beta CDR3 was carried out by immunoSEQ multiplex PCR, which spanned a total of 54 Vbeta and 13 Jbeta segments. Via MiXCR, TCRdb re-called the immunoSEQ multiplex PCR reads, giving one row per CDR3 protein. The sample lists about 130,000 distinct CDR3 sequences; around 94% were seen once. Study findings and constraints: By the study's own acknowledgment, its TCR sequencing and HLA analysis included relatively few individuals.

Concerning this clonotype itself: What it binds is not known.

From germline, CDR1 is LNHNV and CDR2 YYDKDF (reference sequence). This CDR3 contains 15 residues. V was pared by 1 base and J by 2 bases, with 11 bases between. What was sequenced was CD4+ T cells from PBMCs. This TCR derives from a human donor in good health. V gene TRBV15 combines with J gene TRBJ2-5; D remains unclear. In DNA form, the CDR3 reads TGTGCCACCAGCAGAGGCAACGGTGGGCAAGAGACCCAGTACTTC. It specifies CATSRGNGGQETQYF.